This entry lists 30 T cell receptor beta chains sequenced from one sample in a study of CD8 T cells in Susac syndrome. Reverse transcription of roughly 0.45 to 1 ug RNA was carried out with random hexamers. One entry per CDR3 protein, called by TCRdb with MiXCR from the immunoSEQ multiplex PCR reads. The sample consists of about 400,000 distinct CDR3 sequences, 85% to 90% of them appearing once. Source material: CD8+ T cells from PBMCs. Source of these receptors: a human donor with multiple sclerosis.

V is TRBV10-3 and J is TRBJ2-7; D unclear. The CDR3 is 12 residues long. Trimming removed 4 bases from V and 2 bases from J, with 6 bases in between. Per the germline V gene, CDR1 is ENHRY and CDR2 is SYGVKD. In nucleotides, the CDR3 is TGTGCCATCAGTGGGTCCACCTACGAGCAGTACTTC. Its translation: CAISGSTYEQYF.

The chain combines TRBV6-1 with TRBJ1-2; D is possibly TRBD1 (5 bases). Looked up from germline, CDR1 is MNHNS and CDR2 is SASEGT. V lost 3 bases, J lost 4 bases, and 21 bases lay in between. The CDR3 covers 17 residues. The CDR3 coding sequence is TGTGCCAGCAGTGATCGATATGGGGACGTCCACCTCTATGGCTACACCTTC. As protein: CASSDRYGDVHLYGYTF.

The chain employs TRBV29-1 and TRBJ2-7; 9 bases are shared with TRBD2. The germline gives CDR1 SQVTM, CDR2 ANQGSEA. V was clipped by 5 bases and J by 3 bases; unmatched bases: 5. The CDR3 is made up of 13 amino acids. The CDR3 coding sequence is TGCAGCGTTTCAGTAGCGGGGGACTACGAGCAGTACTTC. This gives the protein CSVSVAGDYEQYF.

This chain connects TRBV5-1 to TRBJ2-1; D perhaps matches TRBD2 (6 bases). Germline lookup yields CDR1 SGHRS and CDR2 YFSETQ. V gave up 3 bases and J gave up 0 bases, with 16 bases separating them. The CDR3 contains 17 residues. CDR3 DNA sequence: TGCGCCAGCAGCTCCAAATCAGCTAGCGACTCCTACAATGAGCAGTTCTTC. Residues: CASSSKSASDSYNEQFF.

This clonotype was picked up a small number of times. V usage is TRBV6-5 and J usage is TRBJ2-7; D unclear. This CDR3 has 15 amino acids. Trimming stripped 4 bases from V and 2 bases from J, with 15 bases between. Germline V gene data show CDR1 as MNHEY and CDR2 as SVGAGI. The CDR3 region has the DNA TGTGCCAGCAGTTCAAATCAAATTCCAGCCTACGAGCAGTACTTC. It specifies CASSSNQIPAYEQYF.

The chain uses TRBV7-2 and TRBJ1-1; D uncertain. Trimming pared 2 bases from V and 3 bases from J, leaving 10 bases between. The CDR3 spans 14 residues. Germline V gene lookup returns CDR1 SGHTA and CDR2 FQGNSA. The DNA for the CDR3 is TGTGCCAGCAGCTTAATATACGGGGACACTGAAGCTTTCTTT. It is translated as CASSLIYGDTEAFF. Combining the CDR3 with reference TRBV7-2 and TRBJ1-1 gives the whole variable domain GAGVSQSPSNKVTEKGKDVELRCDPISGHTALYWYRQSLGQGLEFLIYFQGNSAPDKSGLPSDRFSAERTGGSVSTLTIQRTQQEDSAVYLCASSLIYGDTEAFFGQGTRLTVV.

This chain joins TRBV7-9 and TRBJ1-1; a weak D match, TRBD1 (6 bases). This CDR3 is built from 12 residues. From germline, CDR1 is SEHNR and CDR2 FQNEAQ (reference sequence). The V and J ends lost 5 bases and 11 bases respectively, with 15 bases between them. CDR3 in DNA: TGTGCCAGCAGCCCCGGGGGGCCTGGGGCTTTCTTT. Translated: CASSPGGPGAFF. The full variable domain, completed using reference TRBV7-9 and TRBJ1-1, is DTGVSQNPRHKITKRGQNVTFRCDPISEHNRLYWYRQTLGQGPEFLTYFQNEAQLEKSRLLSDRFSAERPKGSFSTLEIQRTEQGDSAMYLCASSPGGPGAFFGQGTRLTVV.

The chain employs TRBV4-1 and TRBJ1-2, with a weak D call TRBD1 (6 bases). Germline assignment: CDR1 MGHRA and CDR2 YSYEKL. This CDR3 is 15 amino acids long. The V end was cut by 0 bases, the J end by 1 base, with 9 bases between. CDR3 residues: CASSQDRGNNYGYTF. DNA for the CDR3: TGCGCCAGCAGCCAAGATAGGGGGAATAACTATGGCTACACCTTC.

This chain's CDR3 is CASSFSSAGLAGFSYEQYF. CDR3 in DNA: TGTGCCAGCAGTTTTTCCTCTGCGGGACTAGCGGGATTCTCCTACGAGCAGTACTTC. This chain joins TRBV12-3 or TRBV12-4 and TRBJ2-7; 13 nucleotides line up with TRBD2. CDR3 length: 19 residues. V shed 3 bases and J 0 bases; nucleotides not matched to a gene: 11.

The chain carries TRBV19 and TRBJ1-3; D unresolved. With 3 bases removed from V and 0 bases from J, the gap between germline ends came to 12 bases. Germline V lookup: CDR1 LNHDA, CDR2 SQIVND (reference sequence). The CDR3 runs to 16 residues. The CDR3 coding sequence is TGTGCCAGTAGTATCTTTCACACCGACTCTGGAAACACCATATATTTT. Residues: CASSIFHTDSGNTIYF.

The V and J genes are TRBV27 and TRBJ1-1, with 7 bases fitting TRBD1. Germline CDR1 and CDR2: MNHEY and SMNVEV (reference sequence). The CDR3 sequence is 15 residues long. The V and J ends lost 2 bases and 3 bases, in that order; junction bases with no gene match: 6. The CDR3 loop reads CASSLIGGSDTEAFF. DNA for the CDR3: TGTGCCAGCAGTTTAATAGGGGGCTCCGACACTGAAGCTTTCTTT.

The chain's CDR3 is CASRLGTPGLAEAYEQYF. DNA of the CDR3: TGTGCCAGCAGACTCGGGACCCCGGGACTAGCGGAAGCCTACGAGCAGTACTTC. The chain employs TRBV28 and TRBJ2-7; 11 positions match TRBD2. The CDR3 consists of 18 residues. CDR1 is MDHEN and CDR2 is SYDVKM in the germline V gene. V dropped 6 bases and J dropped 2; count of bases not matched to a gene: 15.

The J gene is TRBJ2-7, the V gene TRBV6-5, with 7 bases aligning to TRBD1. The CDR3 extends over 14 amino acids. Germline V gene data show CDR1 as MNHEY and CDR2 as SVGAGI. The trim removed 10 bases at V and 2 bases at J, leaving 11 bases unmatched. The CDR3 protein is CATSGTENTYEQYF. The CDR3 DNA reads TGTGCCACCTCCGGGACAGAGAATACCTACGAGCAGTACTTC.

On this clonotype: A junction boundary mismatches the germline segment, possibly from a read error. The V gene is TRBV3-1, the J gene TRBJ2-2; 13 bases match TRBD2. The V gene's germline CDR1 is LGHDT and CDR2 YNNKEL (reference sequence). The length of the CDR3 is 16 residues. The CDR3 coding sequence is TGTGCCAGCAGCTACGGACTAGCGGGAGAGAACGGGGAGCTGTCTTTT. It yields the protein CASSYGLAGENGELSF.

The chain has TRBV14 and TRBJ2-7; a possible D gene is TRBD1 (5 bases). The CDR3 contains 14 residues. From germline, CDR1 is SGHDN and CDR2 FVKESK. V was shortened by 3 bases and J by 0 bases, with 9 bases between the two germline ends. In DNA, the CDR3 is TGTGCCAGCAGCCACCGACAGAGCTCCTACGAGCAGTACTTC. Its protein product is CASSHRQSSYEQYF.

CDR3 loop: CASRPRGEGEKLFF. The CDR3 DNA reads TGTGCCAGCAGGCCGAGGGGGGAAGGCGAAAAACTGTTTTTT. This rearrangement joins TRBV6-5 to TRBJ1-4, with D perhaps TRBD1 (6 bases). Germline V lookup: CDR1 MNHEY, CDR2 SVGAGI. V gave up 6 bases and J gave up 8 bases, with 16 bases separating them. This CDR3 spans 14 amino acids.

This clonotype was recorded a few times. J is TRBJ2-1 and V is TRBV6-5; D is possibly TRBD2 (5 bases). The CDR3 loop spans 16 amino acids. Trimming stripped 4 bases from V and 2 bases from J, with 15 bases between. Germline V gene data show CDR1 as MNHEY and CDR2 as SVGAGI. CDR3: CASSSPGVVAYNEQFF. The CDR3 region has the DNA TGTGCCAGCAGTTCCCCCGGGGTAGTTGCCTACAATGAGCAGTTCTTC.

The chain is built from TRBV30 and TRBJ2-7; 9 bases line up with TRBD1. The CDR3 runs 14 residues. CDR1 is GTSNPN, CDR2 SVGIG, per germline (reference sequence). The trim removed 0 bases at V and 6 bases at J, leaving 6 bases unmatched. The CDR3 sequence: CAWSVGQGRFEQYF. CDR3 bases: TGTGCCTGGAGTGTAGGACAGGGGCGGTTCGAGCAGTACTTC.

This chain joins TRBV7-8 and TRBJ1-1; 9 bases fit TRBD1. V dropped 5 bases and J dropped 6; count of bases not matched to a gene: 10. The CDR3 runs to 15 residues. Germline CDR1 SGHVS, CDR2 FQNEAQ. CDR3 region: CASSTPGQGKAEAFF. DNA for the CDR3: TGTGCCAGCAGCACCCCGGGACAGGGAAAGGCTGAAGCTTTCTTT.

The CDR3 nucleotides read TGCGCCAGCAGCCAGTGGACCAAGAACACTGAAGCTTTCTTT. Its protein is CASSQWTKNTEAFF. The V gene is TRBV4-1, the J gene TRBJ1-1, with D hard to call. The V end lost 3 bases, the J end lost 1 base, and 9 bases lay between the germline ends. This CDR3 spans 14 amino acids. Germline values: CDR1 MGHRA, CDR2 YSYEKL.

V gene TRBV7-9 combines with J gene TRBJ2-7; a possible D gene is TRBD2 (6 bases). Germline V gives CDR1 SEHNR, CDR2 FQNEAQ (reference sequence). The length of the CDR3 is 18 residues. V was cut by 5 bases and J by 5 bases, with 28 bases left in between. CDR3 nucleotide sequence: TGTGCCAGCAGCGGGCCCGGGACTGGAAACGCCCTTAACCACGAGCAGTACTTC. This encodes CASSGPGTGNALNHEQYF.

For the CDR3, the DNA is TGCGCCAGCAGCTTGGAGGGATTCCTCTCCTACGAGCAGTACTTC. Its translation: CASSLEGFLSYEQYF. The V gene is TRBV5-1, the J gene TRBJ2-7, with D uncertain. CDR1 is SGHRS and CDR2 is YFSETQ in the germline V gene. With 0 bases removed from V and 0 bases from J, the gap between germline ends came to 10 bases. This CDR3 region has 15 residues.

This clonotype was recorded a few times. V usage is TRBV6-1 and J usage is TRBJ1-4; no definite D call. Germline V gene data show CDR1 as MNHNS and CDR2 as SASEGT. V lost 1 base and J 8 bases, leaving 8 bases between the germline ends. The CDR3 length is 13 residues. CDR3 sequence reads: CASSEGFGEKLFF. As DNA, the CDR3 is TGTGCCAGCAGTGAAGGGTTTGGAGAAAAACTGTTTTTT.

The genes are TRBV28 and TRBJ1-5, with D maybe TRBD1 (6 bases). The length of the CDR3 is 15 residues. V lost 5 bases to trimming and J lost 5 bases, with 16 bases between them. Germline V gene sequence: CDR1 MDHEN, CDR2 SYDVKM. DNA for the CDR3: TGTGCCAGCAGTCCCTCTCAGGACAGAGATCAGCCCCAGCATTTT. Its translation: CASSPSQDRDQPQHF.

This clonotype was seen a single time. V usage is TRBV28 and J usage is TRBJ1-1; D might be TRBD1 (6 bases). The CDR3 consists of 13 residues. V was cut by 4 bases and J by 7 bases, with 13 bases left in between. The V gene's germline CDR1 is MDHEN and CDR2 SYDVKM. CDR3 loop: CASSSSGQIEAFF. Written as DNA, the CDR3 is TGTGCCAGCAGTTCCTCAGGACAGATTGAAGCTTTCTTT.

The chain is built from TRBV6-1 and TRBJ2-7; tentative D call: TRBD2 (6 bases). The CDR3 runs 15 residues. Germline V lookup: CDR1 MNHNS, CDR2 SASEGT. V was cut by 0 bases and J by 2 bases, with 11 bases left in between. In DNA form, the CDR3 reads TGTGCCAGCAGTGAAGCGGGGGGAACCACCTACGAGCAGTACTTC. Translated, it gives CASSEAGGTTYEQYF.

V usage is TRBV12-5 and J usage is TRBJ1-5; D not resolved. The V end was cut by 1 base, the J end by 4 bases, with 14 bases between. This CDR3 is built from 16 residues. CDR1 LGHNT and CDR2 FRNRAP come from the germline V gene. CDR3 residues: CASGLEASYGNQPQHF. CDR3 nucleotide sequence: TGTGCTAGTGGTTTGGAGGCTTCTTATGGGAATCAGCCCCAGCATTTT.

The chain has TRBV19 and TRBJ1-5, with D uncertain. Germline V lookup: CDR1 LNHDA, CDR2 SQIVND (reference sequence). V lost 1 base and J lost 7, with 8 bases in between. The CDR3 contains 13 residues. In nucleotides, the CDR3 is TGTGCCAGTAGTATAGTTTCCCTCCAGCCCCAGCATTTT. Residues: CASSIVSLQPQHF.

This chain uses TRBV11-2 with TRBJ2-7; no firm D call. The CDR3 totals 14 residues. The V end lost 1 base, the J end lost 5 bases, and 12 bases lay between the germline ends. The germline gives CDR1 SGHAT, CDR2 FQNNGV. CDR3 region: CASSLGSGWNEQYF. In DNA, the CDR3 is TGTGCCAGCAGCTTAGGCAGTGGGTGGAACGAGCAGTACTTC. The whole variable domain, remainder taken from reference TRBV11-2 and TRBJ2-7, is EAGVAQSPRYKIIEKRQSVAFWCNPISGHATLYWYQQILGQGPKLLIQFQNNGVVDDSQLPKDRFSAERLKGVDSTLKIQPAKLEDSAVYLCASSLGSGWNEQYFGPGTRLTVT.

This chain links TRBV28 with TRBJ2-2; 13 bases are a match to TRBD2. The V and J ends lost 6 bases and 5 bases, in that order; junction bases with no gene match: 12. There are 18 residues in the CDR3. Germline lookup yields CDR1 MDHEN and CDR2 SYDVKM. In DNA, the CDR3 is TGTGCCAGCAGCCTCGGACTAGCGGGAGTGTTCGGGACCGGGGAGCTGTTTTTT. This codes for CASSLGLAGVFGTGELFF.